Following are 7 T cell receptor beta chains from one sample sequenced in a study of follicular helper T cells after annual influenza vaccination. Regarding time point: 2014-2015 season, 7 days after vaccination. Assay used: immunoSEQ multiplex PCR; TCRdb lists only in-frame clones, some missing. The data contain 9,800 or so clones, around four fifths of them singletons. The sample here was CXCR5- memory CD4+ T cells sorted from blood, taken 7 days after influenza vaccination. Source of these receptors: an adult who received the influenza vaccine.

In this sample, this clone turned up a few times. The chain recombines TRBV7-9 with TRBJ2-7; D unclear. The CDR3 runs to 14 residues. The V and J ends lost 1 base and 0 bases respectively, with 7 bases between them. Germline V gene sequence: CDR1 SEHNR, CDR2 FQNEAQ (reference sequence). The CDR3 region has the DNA TGTGCCAGCAGCTTAGAGGCCCACTCCTACGAGCAGTACTTC. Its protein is CASSLEAHSYEQYF.

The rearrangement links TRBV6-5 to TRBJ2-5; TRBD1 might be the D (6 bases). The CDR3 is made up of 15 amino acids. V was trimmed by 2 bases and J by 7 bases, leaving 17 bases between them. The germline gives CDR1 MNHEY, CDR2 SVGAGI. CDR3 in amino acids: CASSYRGMSTPTQYF. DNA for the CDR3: TGTGCCAGCAGTTACAGGGGGATGTCGACTCCGACCCAGTACTTC.

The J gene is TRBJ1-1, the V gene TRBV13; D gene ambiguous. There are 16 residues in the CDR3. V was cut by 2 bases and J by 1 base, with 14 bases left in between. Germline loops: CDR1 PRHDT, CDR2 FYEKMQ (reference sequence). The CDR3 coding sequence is TGTGCCAGCAGCTTATCTGGGCTTTTTGGGAACACTGAAGCTTTCTTT. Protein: CASSLSGLFGNTEAFF.

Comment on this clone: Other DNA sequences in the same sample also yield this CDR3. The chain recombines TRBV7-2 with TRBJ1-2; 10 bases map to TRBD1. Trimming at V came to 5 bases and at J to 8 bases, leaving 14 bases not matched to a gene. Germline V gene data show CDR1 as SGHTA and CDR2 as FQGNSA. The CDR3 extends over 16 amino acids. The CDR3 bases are TGTGCCAGCAGCCTCCGTTCTAGGGACAGGGGAGTCGGCTACACCTTC. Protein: CASSLRSRDRGVGYTF.

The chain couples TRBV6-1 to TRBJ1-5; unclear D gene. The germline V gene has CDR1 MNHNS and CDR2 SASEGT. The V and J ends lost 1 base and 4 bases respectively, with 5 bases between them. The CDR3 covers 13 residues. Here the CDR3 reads CASSEVGNQPQHF. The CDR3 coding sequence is TGTGCCAGCAGTGAAGTAGGGAATCAGCCCCAGCATTTT.

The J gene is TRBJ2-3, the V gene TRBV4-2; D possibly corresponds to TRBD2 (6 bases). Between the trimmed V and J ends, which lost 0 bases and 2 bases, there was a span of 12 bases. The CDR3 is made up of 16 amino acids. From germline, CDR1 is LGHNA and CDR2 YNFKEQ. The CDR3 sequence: CASSQEWAGSTDTQYF. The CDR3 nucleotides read TGTGCCAGCAGCCAAGAATGGGCGGGATCCACAGATACGCAGTATTTT.

The CDR3 spells CSVVRNYEQYF. The CDR3 DNA reads TGCAGCGTTGTACGCAACTACGAGCAGTACTTC. The chain has TRBV29-1 and TRBJ2-7; D is unclear. Germline values: CDR1 SQVTM, CDR2 ANQGSEA. There are 11 residues in the CDR3. Deletions cut 4 bases from V and 3 bases from J, with 7 bases between.